Listed below are T cell receptor beta chains from one sample, sequenced in a study of cytomegalovirus exposure and HLA in healthy donors. TCRdb's table, derived via immunoSEQ multiplex PCR, lists solely in-frame clones and lacks some. The sample shows some 120,000 clones, about 8.6% of them seen only once. The sequencing input was PBMCs. All receptors derive from a woman between 40 and 50 years old in good health and CMV-seropositive. CDR3s include the opening cysteine and the closing phenylalanine or tryptophan. The D gene is left open where the match is weak. Clone size is stated in some rows and not others, as once, few, many or a class when expanded.

>TRBJ2-7|13|TRBV7-2|-|-
TGTGCCAGCAGCTTTTCCAGGCTGGAAGAGCAGTACTTC
CASSFSRLEEQYF
>TRBJ1-1|15|TRBV18|TRBD1|-
TGTGCCAGCTCAGTGGGACAGAGCATGAACACTGAAGCTTTCTTT
CASSVGQSMNTEAFF
>TRBJ1-1|12|TRBV10-2|-|-
TGCGCCAGCCGCCCCCCAGGGACTGAAGCTTTCTTT
CASRPPGTEAFF
>TRBJ1-3|16|TRBV7-5|-|-
TGTGTCAGGCCTGGAGTGCCGCTTAGCTCTGGAAACACCATATATTTT
CVRPGVPLSSGNTIYF
>TRBJ1-2|13|TRBV5-5|-|-
TGTGCCAGCAGCCTAACAGAGAACTATGGCTACACCTTC
CASSLTENYGYTF
>TRBJ1-5|18|TRBV7-7|TRBD1|-
TGTGCCAGCAGCCACCGGGACAGGGCCTTGATTCGCAATCAGCCCCAGCATTTT
CASSHRDRALIRNQPQHF
>TRBJ2-3|13|TRBV5-1|-|-
TGCGCCAGCAGCTTGGGGGGGGAAAGCACGCAGTATTTT
CASSLGGESTQYF
>TRBJ1-3|12|TRBV10-1|TRBD1|-
TGCGCCAGCAGTGAGTCTAGGGACAGGATGTATTTT
CASSESRDRMYF
>TRBJ2-2|17|TRBV28|TRBD1|few
TGTGCCAGCAGTCTCCCAACACAGGGGGGAAACACCGGGGAGCTGTTTTTT
CASSLPTQGGNTGELFF
>TRBJ2-7|13|TRBV18|TRBD2|-
TGTGCCAGCTCGTGGGGAGGGAGCGGCGAGCAGTACTTC
CASSWGGSGEQYF
>TRBJ2-1|12|TRBV11-3|TRBD2|few
TGTGCCAGCAGCCCCACAGCGGGGCCTAGGTTCTTC
CASSPTAGPRFF
>TRBJ2-3|19|TRBV9|TRBD1|few
TGTGCCAGCAGCGTAGCTCTGGGGACAGGGAGTCCGGCGGGAGATACGCAGTATTTT
CASSVALGTGSPAGDTQYF
>TRBJ2-3|15|TRBV9|-|-
TGTGCCAGCAGCTCGGAGGGAGATTGGGATGATACGCAGTATTTT
CASSSEGDWDDTQYF
>TRBJ1-1|18|TRBV2|TRBD1|-
TGTGCCAGCAACTTACGGACCGGGACAGGGGGCGCGAACACTGAAGCTTTCTTT
CASNLRTGTGGANTEAFF
>TRBJ2-3|14|TRBV5-1|-|few
TGCGCCAGCTGGCGAGAGGCAGCGGGAGATACGCAGTATTTT
CASWREAAGDTQYF
>TRBJ1-2|17|TRBV19|TRBD1|few
TGTGCCAGTAGTAAAGGACAGGCCGTGATGTCCGTCTATGGCTACACCTTC
CASSKGQAVMSVYGYTF
>TRBJ2-7|16|TRBV7-6|-|few
TGTGCCAGCAGCTTGGTGTCCGGGAAAGCAACCTACGAGCAGTACTTC
CASSLVSGKATYEQYF
>TRBJ1-2|14|TRBV29-1|-|few
TGCAGCGGTGGAGGACCCAGCCTCTTGCACGGCTACACCTTC
CSGGGPSLLHGYTF
>TRBJ2-7|16|TRBV29-1|TRBD1|few
TGCAGCGTTGAAGTACACGGGACAGGGGGCGCGTACGAGCAGTACTTC
CSVEVHGTGGAYEQYF
>TRBJ2-2|15|TRBV19|-|-
TGTGCCACCGCCCCCAGGGGTCGTGGCACCGGGGAGCTGTTTTTT
CATAPRGRGTGELFF
>TRBJ2-1|14|TRBV2|-|-
TGTGCCAGCATGCGACTAGAGGAAGACAATGAGCAGTTCTTC
CASMRLEEDNEQFF
>TRBJ2-7|17|TRBV5-5|TRBD2|-
TGTGCCAGCAGCTTGGCCGGGGTGACTAGCGGGATGTACGAGCAGTACTTC
CASSLAGVTSGMYEQYF